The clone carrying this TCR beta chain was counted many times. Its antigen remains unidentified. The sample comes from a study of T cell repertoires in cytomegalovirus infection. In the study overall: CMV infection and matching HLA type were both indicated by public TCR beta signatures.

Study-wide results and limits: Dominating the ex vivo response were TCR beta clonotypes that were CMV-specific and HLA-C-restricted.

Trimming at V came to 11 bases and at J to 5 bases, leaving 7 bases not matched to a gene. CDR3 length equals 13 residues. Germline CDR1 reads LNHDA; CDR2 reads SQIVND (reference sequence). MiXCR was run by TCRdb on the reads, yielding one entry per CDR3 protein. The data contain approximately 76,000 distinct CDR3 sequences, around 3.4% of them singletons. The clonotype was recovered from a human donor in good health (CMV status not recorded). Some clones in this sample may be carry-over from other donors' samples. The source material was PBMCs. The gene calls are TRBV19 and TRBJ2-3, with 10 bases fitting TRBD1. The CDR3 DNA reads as TGTGCCTGCCAGGGACAGGGGTTAGATACGCAGTATTTT. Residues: CACQGQGLDTQYF. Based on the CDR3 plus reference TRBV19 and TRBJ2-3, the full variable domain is DGGITQSPKYLFRKEGQNVTLSCEQNLNHDAMYWYRQDPGQGLRLIYYSQIVNDFQKGDIAEGYSVSREKKESFPLTVTSAQKNPTAFYLCACQGQGLDTQYFGPGTRLTVL.